One sample yielded the 17 T cell receptor beta chains listed below, sequenced in a study of Graves' ophthalmopathy and Graves' hyperthyroidism. RNA transcripts yielded amplified TCR beta CDR3 regions. The workflow started with a first-round RT-PCR run with HTBI primers and then moved on to a second-round multiplex PCR. In TCRdb, the multiplex PCR reads were re-called with MiXCR into one record per CDR3 protein. The sample has approximately 700,000 distinct CDR3 sequences, 35% to 50% seen once. The sequenced sample was peripheral blood. All receptors derive from an adult man with Graves' ophthalmopathy.

The table lists this clonotype with a few counts. The chain employs TRBV24-1 and TRBJ1-5, with 9 bases matching TRBD1. The CDR3 consists of 15 residues. Germline V CDR1 and CDR2: KGHDR, SFDVKD. V shed 11 bases, J shed 4 bases, and the junction held 11 bases outside the gene matches. The CDR3: CASRGPGTGNQPQHF. The CDR3 DNA sequence: TGTGCCAGCAGAGGACCCGGGACAGGGAATCAGCCCCAGCATTTT.

The V and J genes are TRBV2 and TRBJ1-5; a weak D match, TRBD1 (6 bases). With 1 base removed from V and 4 bases from J, the gap between germline ends came to 8 bases. CDR1 and CDR2 from the germline V gene are SNHLY and FYNNEI. The CDR3 covers 14 residues. The CDR3: CASSEDRVNQPQHF. The CDR3 DNA is TGTGCCAGCAGTGAAGACAGGGTAAATCAGCCCCAGCATTTT. Full variable domain (rest looked up from reference TRBV2 and TRBJ1-5): EPEVTQTPSHQVTQMGQEVILRCVPISNHLYFYWYRQILGQKVEFLVSFYNNEISEKSEIFDDQFSVERPDGSNFTLKIRSTKLEDSAMYFCASSEDRVNQPQHFGDGTRLSIL.

The chain uses TRBV5-1 and TRBJ2-5; 7 bases are a match to TRBD2. V shed 4 bases and J 5 bases; nucleotides not matched to a gene: 17. The CDR3 has 17 amino acids. Germline CDR1 and CDR2: SGHRS and YFSETQ. CDR3 sequence (DNA): TGCGCCAGCAGCCCTGGGGTTGCCGGGGACTATGGGGAGACCCAGTACTTC. It is translated as CASSPGVAGDYGETQYF.

This clonotype was picked up a small number of times. The chain links TRBV20-1 to TRBJ1-5; D is uncertain. The CDR3 contains 11 residues. V was trimmed by 5 bases and J by 7 bases, leaving 9 bases between them. Germline V gives CDR1 DFQATT, CDR2 SNEGSKA (reference sequence). The CDR3 reads CSASQEQPQHF. CDR3 coding DNA: TGCAGTGCTTCTCAGGAGCAGCCCCAGCATTTT.

As to this clonotype: A much larger clone lies a single base off, so this may be a read error. The chain uses TRBV2 and TRBJ2-7; possibly TRBD2 for D (6 bases). The CDR3 consists of 13 residues. From germline, CDR1 is SNHLY and CDR2 FYNNEI. The CDR3 nucleotides read TGTGCCTCCCGTGCGGGGCTACACTACGAGCAGTGCTTC. Its translation is CASRAGLHYEQCF. The full variable domain, completed using reference TRBV2 and TRBJ2-7, is EPEVTQTPSHQVTQMGQEVILRCVPISNHLYFYWYRQILGQKVEFLVSFYNNEISEKSEIFDDQFSVERPDGSNFTLKIRSTKLEDSAMYFCASRAGLHYEQCFGPGTRLTVT.

V and J are TRBV7-9 and TRBJ2-7, with 7 bases matching TRBD1. The V gene end was trimmed by 5 bases and the J gene end by 3 bases; junction bases not matched to a gene: 10. The CDR3 totals 15 residues. Germline V gene lookup returns CDR1 SEHNR and CDR2 FQNEAQ (reference sequence). Here the CDR3 reads CASSADRDGGYEQYF. The CDR3 DNA reads as TGTGCCAGCAGCGCCGACAGGGACGGTGGCTACGAGCAGTACTTC.

As to this clonotype: This sequence may be a read error, since a much larger clone differs from it by one base. The CDR3 is CASSLNGAEAFF. The CDR3 nucleotides are TGTGCCAGCAGCTTAAATGGAGCTGAAGCTTTCTTT. The rearrangement joins TRBV7-9 to TRBJ1-1; D ambiguous. The germline CDR1 and CDR2 sequences are SEHNR and FQNEAQ (reference sequence). This CDR3 is 12 amino acids long. V dropped 2 bases and J dropped 6 bases, with 7 bases sitting between them.

With respect to this clonotype: This may be a read error, as it is one base from a much larger clone. This chain links TRBV29-1 with TRBJ2-5; TRBD2 matches 7 bases. The CDR3 has 13 amino acids. Germline-derived CDR1 and CDR2 are SQVTM and ANQGSEA. Trimming took 2 bases from V and 3 from J; bases not matched to a gene: 3. CDR3 DNA sequence: TGCAGCGTTGAAAGGGCGGGAGAAGAGACCCAGTACTTC. Its translation: CSVERAGEETQYF.

On this clonotype itself: The conserved phenylalanine or tryptophan is not found at the CDR3 terminus, so this likely reflects a read error. The chain links TRBV7-2 to TRBJ1-2; D gene uncertain. CDR1 and CDR2 (germline): SGHTA, FQGNSA. The length of the CDR3 is 13 residues. Between the trimmed V and J ends, which lost 2 bases and 3 bases, there was a span of 7 bases. The CDR3 region has the DNA TGTACCAGCAGCTTATCCGTCTACTATGGCTACACCCTC. It codes for CTSSLSVYYGYTL.

About this clonotype: This clone may be a read error of a much larger clone one base away. V and J are TRBV20-1 and TRBJ1-2; D is undetermined. Trimming pared 4 bases from V and 6 bases from J, leaving 12 bases between. Germline CDR1 is DFQATT and CDR2 is SNEGSKA (reference sequence). CDR3 length: 12 residues. The CDR3 nucleotides read TGCAGTGCTACCCGGCCCGGGAATGGCTACACCTTC. As protein: CSATRPGNGYTF.

This rearrangement joins TRBV19 to TRBJ1-5; no clear D. This CDR3 is 16 amino acids long. Per the germline V gene, CDR1 is LNHDA and CDR2 is SQIVND (reference sequence). Trimming took 3 bases from V and 3 from J, leaving 15 bases between them. The CDR3 protein is CASSILERRSNQPQHF. CDR3 sequence (DNA): TGTGCCAGTAGTATTTTGGAGCGCAGATCCAATCAGCCCCAGCATTTT.

This clonotype was observed a handful of times. The chain couples TRBV29-1 to TRBJ2-3; D remains unclear. CDR1 SQVTM and CDR2 ANQGSEA come from the germline V gene. The CDR3 is made up of 14 amino acids. Trimming removed 5 bases at V and 2 bases at J, with 14 bases between. CDR3 DNA sequence: TGCAGCGTTAGGCGGCCCGAACCCACAGATACGCAGTATTTT. It codes for CSVRRPEPTDTQYF.

The J gene is TRBJ1-5, the V gene TRBV19; D is undetermined. The CDR3 has 18 residues. Germline CDR1 and CDR2: LNHDA and SQIVND (reference sequence). V gave up 5 bases and J gave up 0 bases, with 20 bases separating them. CDR3 protein: CASSPARGFINSNQPQHF. The CDR3 DNA is TGTGCCAGTAGTCCCGCACGGGGATTTATCAATAGCAATCAGCCCCAGCATTTT.

Comment on this clonotype: The junction and the germline gene differ at one end; a read error may be behind it. The chain uses TRBV10-2 and TRBJ1-1, with TRBD1 matching 11 bases. The CDR3 covers 13 residues. CDR1 WSHSY and CDR2 SAAADI come from the germline V gene. The CDR3 sequence is CASGQGAGTEAFF. The CDR3 DNA reads TGTGCCAGCGGACAGGGGGCAGGCACTGAAGCTTTCTTT.

The chain has TRBV29-1 and TRBJ2-7, with 9 bases matching TRBD1. This CDR3 has 13 residues. CDR1 is SQVTM and CDR2 is ANQGSEA in the germline V gene. V was clipped by 8 bases and J by 5 bases; unmatched bases: 10. The CDR3 sequence: CSLGSGQGHEQYF. For the CDR3, the DNA is TGCAGCTTAGGCTCGGGACAGGGTCACGAGCAGTACTTC.

This clonotype was counted ten times or more. The genes are TRBV9 and TRBJ1-1, with D possibly being TRBD1 (5 bases). V lost 3 bases, J lost 5 bases, and 17 bases lay in between. Germline CDR1 SGDLS, CDR2 YYNGEE. This CDR3 spans 15 amino acids. CDR3 bases: TGTGCCAGCAGCGCCTCGACAGTAGAAGGAACTGAAGCTTTCTTT. Translating gives CASSASTVEGTEAFF.

A word on this clonotype: The germline gene is not matched at one end of the junction; a read error may be the cause. This chain joins TRBV29-1 and TRBJ1-2, with TRBD1 matching 9 bases. The CDR3 contains 12 residues. CDR1 and CDR2 (germline): SQVTM, ANQGSEA. CDR3 in DNA: TGCAGGCTGGGACAGGGTAGCTATGACTACACCTTC. The encoded protein is CRLGQGSYDYTF.